The TCR beta chain under discussion was sequenced for a study of T cells in women clearing cervical HPV infection. Study in general: With HLA typing for only a few women, HLA confounding remains possible.

As to this clone: As yet, its antigen is unknown. The CDR3 extends 3 residues past the end of the read, so its final part is completed from the germline J gene.

CDR3 size: 13 residues. Germline V gene lookup returns CDR1 SGHRS and CDR2 YFSETQ. The V end lost 4 bases, the J end lost 2 bases, and 9 bases lay between the germline ends. Clones were read by immunoSEQ multiplex PCR, and TCRdb kept only the in-frame ones, dropping some. This sample contains some 39,000 clones. Broader study findings: TRBV6-7 abundance was lower in cases than controls (0.11% versus 0.16%).

V usage is TRBV5-1 and J usage is TRBJ2-5; maybe TRBD2 (6 bases). Sequencing was performed on blood buffy coat. The receptor's source is a woman aged 18 to 69 with a cervical HPV16 infection that either progressed to CIN3+ or cleared (not recorded which). The CDR3: CASSRDSQETQYF. CDR3 DNA, as far as it was read: TGCGCCAGCAGCCGGGACTCTCAAGAGACC.